These 13 T cell receptor beta chains originate from one sample sequenced in a study of T cells in Graves' hyperthyroidism and ophthalmopathy. It was RNA transcripts that yielded the amplified TCR beta CDR3 regions. HTBI primers were used for first-round RT-PCR of the TCR CDR3. Via MiXCR, TCRdb re-called the multiplex PCR reads, giving one row per CDR3 protein. The table lists a few hundred thousand distinct CDR3 sequences, about half of them singletons. What was sequenced was peripheral blood or thyroid tissue (not recorded which). The origin of the receptors is an adult woman with Graves' disease, either hyperthyroidism or ophthalmopathy (not recorded which).

This clonotype was detected only once. This chain uses TRBV7-9 with TRBJ2-5; 11 nucleotides line up with TRBD1. With V trimmed by 7 bases and J by 5 bases, 12 bases remained unmatched. Germline CDR1 reads SEHNR; CDR2 reads FQNEAQ (reference sequence). This CDR3 contains 16 residues. This chain's CDR3 is CASTDSDRGQDETQYF. The CDR3, as DNA: TGTGCCAGCACCGATTCGGACAGGGGGCAGGATGAGACCCAGTACTTC. Looking up the rest from reference TRBV7-9 and TRBJ2-5 gives the full variable domain: DTGVSQNPRHKITKRGQNVTFRCDPISEHNRLYWYRQTLGQGPEFLTYFQNEAQLEKSRLLSDRFSAERPKGSFSTLEIQRTEQGDSAMYLCASTDSDRGQDETQYFGPGTRLLVL.

The CDR3 DNA sequence: TGTGCCACCAGCAGAGATGGGGACGGAGTCTACGAGCAGTACTTC. Protein: CATSRDGDGVYEQYF. V and J are TRBV15 and TRBJ2-7; D could derive from TRBD1 or TRBD2 (5 bases each). The CDR3 extends over 15 amino acids. V gave up 0 bases and J gave up 3 bases, with 12 bases separating them. CDR1 and CDR2 (germline): LNHNV, YYDKDF (reference sequence).

J is TRBJ1-1 and V is TRBV7-6, with D possibly matching TRBD1 (6 bases). The CDR3 is 14 residues long. The germline gives CDR1 SGHVS, CDR2 FNYEAQ. V was trimmed by 5 bases and J by 5 bases, leaving 15 bases between them. The CDR3 DNA is TGTGCCAGCAGCCCGGACAGAAGAGATACTGAAGCTTTCTTT. This sequence encodes CASSPDRRDTEAFF.

This sequence joins TRBV7-1 and TRBJ1-1; D is possibly TRBD1 (5 bases). TRBV7-1 is an ORF, with its function uncertain. V gave up 2 bases and J gave up 2 bases, with 12 bases separating them. The CDR3 is 15 amino acids. CDR3 DNA: TGTGCCAGCAGCTCACCAGGGAGCGTCAACACTGAAGCTTTCTTT. This codes for CASSSPGSVNTEAFF.

This chain uses TRBV5-1 with TRBJ2-7; a weak D match, TRBD1 (6 bases). V was cut by 1 base and J by 3 bases, with 14 bases left in between. The CDR3 length is 15 residues. Germline CDR1 and CDR2: SGHRS and YFSETQ. CDR3: CASSLMGARNYEQYF. The DNA of the CDR3 is TGCGCCAGCAGCTTGATGGGGGCAAGGAACTACGAGCAGTACTTC.

With regard to this clonotype: A read error may explain this, as a much larger clone is one base away. J is TRBJ2-5 and V is TRBV4-1; tentatively, D is TRBD1 (6 bases). The CDR3 length is 16 residues. Germline CDR1 reads MGHRA; CDR2 reads YSYEKL. Between the trimmed V and J ends, which lost 0 bases and 3 bases, there was a span of 14 bases. CDR3 residues: CASSQDEMDREETQYF. CDR3 nucleotides: TGCGCCAGCAGCCAAGATGAGATGGACAGAGAAGAGACCCAGTACTTC.

This chain connects TRBV7-2 to TRBJ1-5; D ambiguous. Trimming left V 5 bases short and J 4 bases short, with 9 bases between. CDR1 is SGHTA, CDR2 FQGNSA, per germline. The CDR3 contains 13 residues. The chain's CDR3 is CASSQEANQPQHF. The CDR3 DNA follows: TGTGCCAGCAGCCAGGAAGCTAATCAGCCCCAGCATTTT.

The V and J genes are TRBV25-1 and TRBJ1-6; 9 bases line up with TRBD1. The ends lost 4 bases at V and 7 bases at J; junction bases unmatched: 5. Per germline, CDR1 MGHDK and CDR2 SYGVNS. This CDR3 has 15 residues. The CDR3 here is CASSAWTGENSPLHF. CDR3 DNA sequence: TGTGCCAGCAGTGCCTGGACAGGGGAGAATTCACCCCTCCACTTT.

This clonotype was picked up many times. The chain uses TRBV28 and TRBJ1-5, with D perhaps TRBD1 (5 bases). V was pared by 3 bases and J by 9 bases, with 9 bases between. Germline CDR1 MDHEN, CDR2 SYDVKM. The CDR3 covers 12 residues. CDR3 nucleotide sequence: TGTGCCAGCAGTTTGGCAGGGTCGCCCCAGCATTTT. The encoded protein is CASSLAGSPQHF.

Of note for this clonotype: A much larger clone differs by one base, so this may be a read error. The rearrangement joins TRBV6-5 to TRBJ1-1, with 10 bases fitting TRBD1. The CDR3 loop spans 14 amino acids. Germline lookup yields CDR1 MNHEY and CDR2 SVGAGI. CDR3 protein: CVSSQWTGGTEAFF. In nucleotides, the CDR3 is TGTGTCAGCAGCCAATGGACAGGGGGCACTGAAGCTTTCTTT.

The chain joins TRBV9 to TRBJ2-2; 9 bases match TRBD1. Germline trimming cut 4 bases from V and 5 bases from J; bases unmatched to any gene: 9. Germline V gives CDR1 SGDLS, CDR2 YYNGEE. This CDR3 has 16 residues. CDR3 in amino acids: CASSIRDRAYTGELFF. The CDR3 region has the DNA TGTGCCAGCAGCATTCGGGACAGGGCCTATACCGGGGAGCTGTTTTTT. Full variable domain (outside the CDR3, taken from reference TRBV9 and TRBJ2-2): DSGVTQTPKHLITATGQRVTLRCSPRSGDLSVYWYQQSLDQGLQFLIQYYNGEERAKGNILERFSAQQFPDLHSELNLSSLELGDSALYFCASSIRDRAYTGELFFGEGSRLTVL.

This sequence joins TRBV15 and TRBJ2-7; D might be TRBD1 or TRBD2, each matching 5 bases. Germline V gene lookup returns CDR1 LNHNV and CDR2 YYDKDF (reference sequence). Deletions cut 4 bases from V and 2 bases from J, with 18 bases between. The length of the CDR3 is 16 residues. This CDR3 reads CATSTLIGTKAYEQYF. The CDR3 region has the DNA TGTGCCACCAGCACCCTCATCGGGACGAAAGCCTACGAGCAGTACTTC.

This clonotype was seen a few times. The chain carries TRBV5-4 and TRBJ2-7; D gene unclear. The CDR3 contains 13 residues. Germline V lookup: CDR1 SGHNT, CDR2 YYREEE (reference sequence). V lost 3 bases and J 7 bases, leaving 14 bases between the germline ends. Here the CDR3 DNA reads TGTGCCAGCAGCTCTTATAGGGCTCGTGAGCAGTACTTC. It is translated as CASSSYRAREQYF.